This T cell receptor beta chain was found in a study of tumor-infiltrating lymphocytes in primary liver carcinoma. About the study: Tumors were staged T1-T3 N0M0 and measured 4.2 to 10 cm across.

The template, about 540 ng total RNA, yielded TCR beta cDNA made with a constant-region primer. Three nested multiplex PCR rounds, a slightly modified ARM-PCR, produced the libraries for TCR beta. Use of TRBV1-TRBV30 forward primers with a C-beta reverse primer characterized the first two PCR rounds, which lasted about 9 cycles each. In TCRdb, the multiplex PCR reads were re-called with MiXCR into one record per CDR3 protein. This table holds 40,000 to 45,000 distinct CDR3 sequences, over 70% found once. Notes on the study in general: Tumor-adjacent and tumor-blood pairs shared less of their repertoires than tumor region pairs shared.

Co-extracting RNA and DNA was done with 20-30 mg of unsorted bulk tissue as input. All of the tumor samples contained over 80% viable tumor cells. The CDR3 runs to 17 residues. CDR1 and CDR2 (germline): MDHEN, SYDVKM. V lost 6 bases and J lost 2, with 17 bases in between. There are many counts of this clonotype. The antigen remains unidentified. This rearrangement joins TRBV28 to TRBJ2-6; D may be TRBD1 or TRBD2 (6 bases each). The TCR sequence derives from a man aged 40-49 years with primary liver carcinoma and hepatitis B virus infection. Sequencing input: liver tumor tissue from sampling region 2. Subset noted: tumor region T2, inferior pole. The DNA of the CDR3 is TGTGCCAGCAGCCGTTCTTTGGGGGGCGCTGGGGCCAACGTCCTGACTTTC. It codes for CASSRSLGGAGANVLTF. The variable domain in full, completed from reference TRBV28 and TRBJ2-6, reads DVKVTQSSRYLVKRTGEKVFLECVQDMDHENMFWYRQDPGLGLRLIYFSYDVKMKEKGDIPEGYSVSREKKERFSLILESASTNQTSMYLCASSRSLGGAGANVLTFGAGSRLTVL.